The 27 T cell receptor beta chains given below trace back to one sample, sequenced in a study of blood T cells in healthy people across ages. A second 7 to 11 cycle PCR used barcoded and J-beta primers. Each CDR3 protein gets one entry after TCRdb re-called the 5' RACE reads with MiXCR. The profile shows 710,000 or so distinct CDR3 sequences, 32% of them singletons. Sequences were obtained from blood. These receptors were collected from a woman of 80 years or more in good health.

This clonotype was seen repeatedly, ten times or more. The rearrangement joins TRBV9 to TRBJ2-7; D is undetermined. V lost 0 bases to trimming and J lost 2 bases, with 12 bases between them. The germline V gene has CDR1 SGDLS and CDR2 YYNGEE. This CDR3 contains 15 residues. CDR3 DNA sequence: TGTGCCAGCAGCGTAGCTCCAGAGCTCCCCTACGAGCAGTACTTC. Residues: CASSVAPELPYEQYF.

V and J are TRBV29-1 and TRBJ1-2, with a weak D call TRBD1 (6 bases). V lost 7 bases, J lost 7 bases, and 16 bases lay in between. CDR3 length: 12 amino acids. The V gene's germline CDR1 is SQVTM and CDR2 ANQGSEA. The CDR3, as DNA: TGCAGCGCTCACGTTCAGGGGCCTGGCTACACCTTC. Encoded protein: CSAHVQGPGYTF.

This clonotype was detected only a few times. V gene TRBV6-2 or TRBV6-3 combines with J gene TRBJ2-2, with 9 bases fitting TRBD1. The CDR3 has 16 residues. Germline V CDR1 and CDR2: MNHEY, SVGEGT. The ends lost 5 bases at V and 8 bases at J; junction bases unmatched: 12. The CDR3 nucleotides are TGTGCCAGCAGTCCGGGACAGGGCCGCTCGGAAGGGGAGCTGTTTTTT. Its protein is CASSPGQGRSEGELFF.

This clonotype was seen a few times. A much more abundant neighbour one base away suggests this may be a read error. The rearrangement joins TRBV5-4 to TRBJ2-5, with 10 bases that match TRBD1. This CDR3 comprises 15 residues. J lost 11 bases, V lost 4 bases, and 14 bases had no gene match. Germline assignment: CDR1 SGHNT and CDR2 YYREEE (reference sequence). The CDR3 here is CASSKTGGGYNEQYF. The CDR3 nucleotides are TGTGCCAGCAGCAAGACAGGGGGCGGGTACAATGAGCAGTACTTC.

The chain links TRBV7-9 to TRBJ2-5; 8 nucleotides align to TRBD2. This CDR3 is 16 amino acids long. Losses at the gene ends were 5 bases for V and 0 bases for J; bases not matched to a gene: 8. CDR1 SEHNR and CDR2 FQNEAQ come from the germline V gene (reference sequence). Here the CDR3 reads CASSPGVAGNQETQYF. In DNA, the CDR3 is TGTGCCAGCAGCCCAGGGGTAGCGGGGAACCAAGAGACCCAGTACTTC. The variable domain in full, completed from reference TRBV7-9 and TRBJ2-5, reads DTGVSQNPRHKITKRGQNVTFRCDPISEHNRLYWYRQTLGQGPEFLTYFQNEAQLEKSRLLSDRFSAERPKGSFSTLEIQRTEQGDSAMYLCASSPGVAGNQETQYFGPGTRLLVL.

This clonotype was observed many times. The chain is built from TRBV10-2 and TRBJ2-1, with 10 nucleotides matching TRBD2. CDR3 size: 15 residues. The germline gives CDR1 WSHSY, CDR2 SAAADI. V was clipped by 10 bases and J by 2 bases; unmatched bases: 8. The CDR3 spells CATQIAGGAYNEQFF. The DNA of the CDR3 is TGCGCCACCCAAATAGCGGGGGGCGCCTACAATGAGCAGTTCTTC.

This clonotype showed up just a few times. The chain links TRBV20-1 to TRBJ2-4; TRBD2 agrees at 16 bases. V lost 5 bases to trimming and J lost 3 bases; unmatched junction nucleotides: 13. The CDR3 loop spans 19 amino acids. The germline CDR1 and CDR2 sequences are DFQATT and SNEGSKA (reference sequence). CDR3 sequence: CSAPKGGLAGGPGKNIQYF. The CDR3 nucleotides are TGCAGTGCTCCGAAAGGGGGACTAGCGGGGGGGCCCGGCAAAAACATTCAGTACTTC.

The sample holds many counts of this clonotype. This chain joins TRBV7-9 and TRBJ2-1; TRBD2 aligns across 14 bases. The CDR3 has 16 residues. The germline CDR1 and CDR2 sequences are SEHNR and FQNEAQ (reference sequence). V trimming: 3 bases; J trimming: 3 bases; junction bases outside the gene matches: 1. CDR3 DNA sequence: TGTGCCAGCAGCTTTGGACTAGCGGGGGGCTACAATGAGCAGTTCTTC. Its protein is CASSFGLAGGYNEQFF.

This clonotype was seen more than once but under ten times. This may be a read error: a much more frequent sequence differs by one nucleotide. V and J are TRBV7-2 and TRBJ2-7; possibly TRBD2 for D (5 bases). V lost 7 bases and J 7 bases, leaving 14 bases between the germline ends. CDR3 length equals 12 residues. CDR1 is SGHTA, CDR2 FQGNSA, per germline. The chain's CDR3 is CASTRGWGEQYF. The CDR3 nucleotides read TGTGCCAGCACCAGAGGGTGGGGAGAGCAGTACTTC. The full variable domain, with the rest looked up from reference TRBV7-2 and TRBJ2-7, is GAGVSQSPSNKVTEKGKDVELRCDPISGHTALYWYRQSLGQGLEFLIYFQGNSAPDKSGLPSDRFSAERTGGSVSTLTIQRTQQEDSAVYLCASTRGWGEQYFGPGTRLTVT.

CDR3 in DNA: TGTGCCAGCAGTGAAGAGCGGCAGGTGAACACTGAAGCTTTCTTT. Amino acid sequence: CASSEERQVNTEAFF. The chain joins TRBV6-1 to TRBJ1-1; unclear D gene. The germline V gene encodes CDR1 MNHNS and CDR2 SASEGT. The V gene lost 1 base and the J gene lost 0 bases, with 9 bases spanning the gap. CDR3 length equals 15 residues.

Comments on this clonotype: A much larger clone differs by one base, so this may be a read error. The conserved phenylalanine or tryptophan normally closing the CDR3 is absent here, so this likely arose from a read error. The rearrangement joins TRBV30 to TRBJ2-7; 9 nucleotides agree with TRBD1. Germline V gene sequence: CDR1 GTSNPN, CDR2 SVGIG (reference sequence). V trimming: 0 bases; J trimming: 4 bases; junction bases outside the gene matches: 7. This CDR3 is 15 amino acids long. CDR3 bases: TGTGCCTGGAGTGTAGGTGGACAGGGGAATTACGAGCAGTACTGC. This translates into CAWSVGGQGNYEQYC.

The rearrangement uses TRBV9 and TRBJ2-7; TRBD1 aligns across 7 bases. In germline, CDR1 is SGDLS, CDR2 YYNGEE. V trimming: 3 bases; J trimming: 2 bases; junction bases outside the gene matches: 5. This CDR3 is 14 amino acids long. CDR3 DNA sequence: TGTGCCAGCAGCGCCGGGACAGTCCCCTACGAGCAGTACTTC. This gives the protein CASSAGTVPYEQYF.

The V call is TRBV4-3, the J call TRBJ1-1, with no clear D. The CDR3 extends over 14 amino acids. Trimming removed 0 bases at V and 0 bases at J, with 5 bases between. Germline-derived CDR1 and CDR2 are LGHNA and YSLEER. CDR3 amino acids: CASSQDSMNTEAFF. The CDR3 DNA is TGCGCCAGCAGCCAAGACAGTATGAACACTGAAGCTTTCTTT.

This chain connects TRBV12-3 or TRBV12-4 to TRBJ2-7, with D perhaps assigned TRBD1 or TRBD2 (5 bases each). The CDR3 runs to 14 residues. Trimming took off 5 bases at V and 2 bases at J, with 13 bases between the two ends. The CDR3 coding sequence is TGTGCCAGCAGTATCCGGGACGGACCCTACGAGCAGTACTTC. It encodes CASSIRDGPYEQYF.

Turning to this clonotype: It may be a read error: a sequence one base away is much more abundant. Since the CDR3 does not end with the conserved phenylalanine or tryptophan, this likely comes from a read error. The V call is TRBV20-1, the J call TRBJ2-7; possible D gene TRBD1, 6 bases. The DNA end lines up better with TRBJ2-5; the J call may be wrong. The CDR3 spans 14 residues. Germline loops: CDR1 DFQATT, CDR2 SNEGSKA (reference sequence). The CDR3 loop reads CSATGTARGETQYC. Written as DNA, the CDR3 is TGCAGTGCTACCGGGACGGCAAGGGGGGAGACCCAGTACTGC.

This clonotype was counted a few times. A much larger clonotype is one base distant, so this may be a read error. This sequence joins TRBV5-1 and TRBJ2-6; D is uncertain. The ends were cut back, 3 bases at V and 4 bases at J, with 8 bases in the middle. This CDR3 region has 14 residues. Per germline, CDR1 SGHRS and CDR2 YFSETQ. This chain's CDR3 is CASSWALGANVLTF. The DNA of the CDR3 is TGCGCCAGCAGCTGGGCACTCGGGGCCAACGTCCTGACTTTC.

Note on this clonotype: Since a much larger clone is just one base distant, this may be a read error. The chain employs TRBV12-3 or TRBV12-4 and TRBJ1-6; TRBD1 matches at 7 bases. The CDR3 runs to 14 residues. CDR3: CTSSPPGQRAVLHF. In DNA form, the CDR3 reads TGTACCAGCAGCCCCCCGGGACAGCGGGCGGTCCTCCACTTT.

Details on this clonotype: This may be a read error, as it is one base from a much larger clone. The CDR3 nucleotides are TGCGCCAGCAGCCCCGACGGATCCCCTAATGAGCAGTACTTC. It codes for CASSPDGSPNEQYF. The V call is TRBV5-1, the J call TRBJ2-7; no clear D. The V gene's germline CDR1 is SGHRS and CDR2 YFSETQ. V gave up 4 bases and J gave up 7 bases, with 18 bases separating them. The CDR3 runs to 14 residues.

This clonotype was counted only a few times. This chain links TRBV29-1 with TRBJ1-2; no clear D gene. There are 11 residues in the CDR3. Looked up from germline, CDR1 is SQVTM and CDR2 is ANQGSEA. Between the trimmed V and J ends, which lost 7 bases and 4 bases, there was a span of 10 bases. CDR3 loop: CSAGSSYGYTF. In nucleotides, the CDR3 is TGCAGCGCCGGGAGTTCCTATGGCTACACCTTC.

Details on this clonotype: This could be a read error, since a much larger clone is one nucleotide away. The chain recombines TRBV5-6 with TRBJ2-1; 12 nucleotides align to TRBD1. This CDR3 contains 15 residues. The germline V gene encodes CDR1 SGHDT and CDR2 YYEEEE. The CDR3 protein is CTSSFGTGGTDEQFF. CDR3 bases: TGTACCAGCAGCTTCGGGACAGGGGGCACGGATGAGCAGTTCTTC.

The V call is TRBV5-1, the J call TRBJ2-1, with 7 positions matching TRBD2. CDR3 length equals 16 residues. Germline CDR1 and CDR2: SGHRS and YFSETQ. Trimming cost V 0 bases and J 6 bases; bases outside gene matches: 9. The CDR3 region has the DNA TGCGCCAGCAGCTTGGATGTGGCGGGAGAGGGCAATGAGCAGTTCTTC. It yields the protein CASSLDVAGEGNEQFF.

This clonotype occurred a few times. V and J are TRBV20-1 and TRBJ1-2, with a possible D match to TRBD1 (5 bases). Per germline, CDR1 DFQATT and CDR2 SNEGSKA (reference sequence). The CDR3 loop spans 14 amino acids. V shed 0 bases and J shed 3 bases, with 11 bases lying between them. The CDR3 DNA reads as TGCAGTGCTAGAGATCAGCAGGGCTACTATGGCTACACCTTC. It codes for CSARDQQGYYGYTF.

A few counts support this clonotype. The J gene is TRBJ2-3, the V gene TRBV5-1, with 9 bases fitting TRBD2. CDR1 is SGHRS and CDR2 is YFSETQ in the germline V gene. V dropped 0 bases and J dropped 3; count of bases not matched to a gene: 5. This CDR3 is built from 16 residues. Here the CDR3 DNA reads TGCGCCAGCAGCTTGGAGATGCGGGGGGGGACAGATACGCAGTATTTT. This encodes CASSLEMRGGTDTQYF.

The sample holds many counts of this clonotype. V and J are TRBV28 and TRBJ2-5, with 7 bases aligning to TRBD2. Germline CDR1 reads MDHEN; CDR2 reads SYDVKM. After removal of 6 bases from V and 5 bases from J, the junction contained 9 bases not matched to a gene. CDR3 length: 14 amino acids. The CDR3 reads CASRLAGPGETQYF. The CDR3 region has the DNA TGTGCCAGCAGATTAGCGGGTCCGGGGGAGACCCAGTACTTC.

This clonotype showed up just a few times. The chain links TRBV10-3 to TRBJ1-2; 10 bases map to TRBD1. Germline V gene lookup returns CDR1 ENHRY and CDR2 SYGVKD. V lost 0 bases, J lost 0 bases, and 13 bases stayed unmatched. This CDR3 has 20 amino acids. In nucleotides, the CDR3 is TGTGCCATCAGTGAGTCGATAAGGGACAGGGGACGCGGCACTAACTATGGCTACACCTTC. Protein sequence: CAISESIRDRGRGTNYGYTF.

This clonotype was seen many times. The chain couples TRBV3-1 to TRBJ2-5; 10 bases fit TRBD1. J was trimmed by 4 bases and V by 4 bases; bases with no gene match: 9. Germline lookup yields CDR1 LGHDT and CDR2 YNNKEL (reference sequence). The CDR3 loop spans 16 amino acids. As DNA, the CDR3 is TGTGCCAGCAGCCCAGGTGACAGGGGGCGCGGAGAGACCCAGTACTTC. This gives the protein CASSPGDRGRGETQYF.

Comments on this clonotype: A much more abundant neighbour one base away suggests this may be a read error. The chain combines TRBV9 with TRBJ2-5; TRBD2 is a possible D gene (5 bases). This CDR3 spans 15 amino acids. Germline loops: CDR1 SGDLS, CDR2 YYNGEE. The V gene lost 0 bases and the J gene lost 11 bases, with 20 bases spanning the gap. The CDR3 DNA reads as TGTGCCAGCAGCGTAGCGGTAAATGCGGCGGGTGAGCAGTACTTC. This encodes CASSVAVNAAGEQYF.